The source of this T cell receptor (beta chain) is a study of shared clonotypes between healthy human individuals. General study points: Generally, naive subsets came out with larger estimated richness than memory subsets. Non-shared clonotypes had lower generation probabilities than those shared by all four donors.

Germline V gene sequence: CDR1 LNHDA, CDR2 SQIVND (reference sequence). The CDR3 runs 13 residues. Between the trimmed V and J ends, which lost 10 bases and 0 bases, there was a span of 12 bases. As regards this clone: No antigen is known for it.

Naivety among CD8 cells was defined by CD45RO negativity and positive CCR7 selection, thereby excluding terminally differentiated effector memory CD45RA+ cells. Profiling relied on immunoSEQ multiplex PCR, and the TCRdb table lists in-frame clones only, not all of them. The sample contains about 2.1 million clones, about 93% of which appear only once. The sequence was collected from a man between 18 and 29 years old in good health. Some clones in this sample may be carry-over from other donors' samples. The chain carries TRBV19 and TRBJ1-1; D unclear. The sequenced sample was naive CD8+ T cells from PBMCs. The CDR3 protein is CATKDGMNTEAFF. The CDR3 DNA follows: TGTGCCACGAAGGACGGCATGAACACTGAAGCTTTCTTT.